The rows below give T cell receptor beta chains drawn from one sample of a study of T cell repertoires in cytomegalovirus infection. TCRdb fed the reads into MiXCR, producing one record per CDR3 protein. The sample contains roughly 180,000 distinct CDR3 sequences, roughly 20% of which appear only once. No antigens are known for them. Sequenced here: CD8+ T cells from cultured PBMCs, sampled from culture after CMV antigen stimulation. These receptors came from a human donor in good health (CMV status not recorded). Some clones in this sample may be carry-over from other donors' samples. The CDR3 runs from the conserved cysteine through the conserved F or W. The D gene is left open where the match is weak. Expanded clones are given a class, and other clones once, few, many or no size at all.

size,V,J,D,CDR3,DNA
NA,TRBV27,TRBJ1-1,NA,CASSLGRHTEAFF,TGTGCCAGCAGTTTAGGGAGGCACACTGAAGCTTTCTTT
NA,TRBV14,TRBJ1-1,NA,CASSQGVEREDTEAFF,TGTGCCAGCAGCCAAGGCGTCGAAAGGGAGGACACTGAAGCTTTCTTT
NA,TRBV7-2,TRBJ2-7,NA,CASSYKRPSYEQYF,TGTGCCAGCAGCTATAAGAGGCCCTCCTACGAGCAGTACTTC
NA,TRBV7-2,TRBJ1-3,NA,CASSLAPGTYSGNTIYF,TGTGCCAGCAGCTTAGCGCCGGGGACTTACTCTGGAAACACCATATATTTT
NA,TRBV6-5,TRBJ2-7,TRBD1,CASSPSTGGFYEQYF,TGTGCCAGCAGTCCCTCGACAGGGGGCTTCTACGAGCAGTACTTC
NA,TRBV4-3,TRBJ2-7,NA,CASSQDRNYEQYF,TGCGCCAGCAGCCAAGACAGGAACTACGAGCAGTACTTC
NA,TRBV29-1,TRBJ1-2,TRBD1,CSVPPGQGRYGYTF,TGCAGCGTTCCCCCGGGACAGGGGAGATATGGCTACACCTTC
NA,TRBV12-3/TRBV12-4,TRBJ1-1,NA,CASNIGMNTEAFF,TGTGCCAGCAATATAGGCATGAACACTGAAGCTTTCTTT
NA,TRBV7-6,TRBJ1-6,TRBD1,CASSLEEGGTDDLPLHF,TGTGCCAGCAGCTTAGAAGAGGGGGGGACAGATGACTTACCCCTCCACTTT
NA,TRBV28,TRBJ2-5,NA,CASSFRVTSETQYF,TGTGCCAGCAGTTTTCGGGTGACGAGCGAGACCCAGTACTTC
few,TRBV6-5,TRBJ1-3,NA,CASSLSTHHGNTIYF,TGTGCCAGCAGCCTTTCTACCCATCACGGAAACACCATATATTTT
few,TRBV5-1,TRBJ2-1,TRBD1,CASSWTGSSYNEQFF,TGCGCCAGCAGCTGGACAGGGTCCTCTTACAATGAGCAGTTCTTC
NA,TRBV7-9,TRBJ1-1,NA,CASSFSAEAFF,TGTGCCAGCAGCTTCTCGGCTGAAGCTTTCTTT
once,TRBV11-2,TRBJ2-2,TRBD2,CASSPGVAGGTGELFF,TGTGCCAGCAGCCCCGGGGTAGCGGGGGGCACCGGGGAGCTGTTTTTT
few,TRBV12-3/TRBV12-4,TRBJ1-4,TRBD1,CASSLGQGATNEKLFF,TGTGCCAGCAGTTTGGGACAGGGCGCAACTAATGAAAAACTGTTTTTT
few,TRBV4-1,TRBJ2-2,NA,CASSQEKGSANTGELFF,TGCGCCAGCAGCCAAGAAAAAGGCTCCGCGAACACCGGGGAGCTGTTTTTT
few,TRBV7-2,TRBJ1-1,TRBD1,CASSLYPLGTGAAEAFF,TGTGCCAGCAGCTTATACCCATTGGGGACAGGTGCCGCTGAAGCTTTCTTT
NA,TRBV11-1,TRBJ2-5,NA,CASSLNRAGTVGQETQYF,TGTGCCAGCAGCTTAAATAGGGCCGGGACCGTCGGACAAGAGACCCAGTACTTC
few,TRBV7-8,TRBJ2-3,NA,CASSLALTDTQYF,TGTGCCAGCAGCTTGGCCCTCACAGATACGCAGTATTTT
few,TRBV7-6,TRBJ2-3,NA,CASSRRQAITDTQYF,TGTGCCAGCAGCCGCAGACAGGCGATCACAGATACGCAGTATTTT
many,TRBV20-1,TRBJ2-5,TRBD2,CSARDVRRGVEDQETQYF,TGCAGTGCTAGAGACGTTCGGCGGGGGGTAGAAGACCAAGAGACCCAGTACTTC
few,TRBV6-8,TRBJ1-4,NA,CASSYQGFEKLFF,TGTGCCAGCAGTTACCAGGGGTTCGAAAAACTGTTTTTT
NA,TRBV27,TRBJ2-7,TRBD2,CASSLPGRREEQYF,TGTGCCAGCAGTTTACCGGGGAGGCGGGAGGAGCAGTACTTC
NA,TRBV19,TRBJ1-1,NA,CASSIMQGMGTEAFF,TGTGCCAGTAGTATAATGCAGGGGATGGGAACTGAAGCTTTCTTT
few,TRBV4-1,TRBJ2-4,NA,CASSQREGPQDIQYF,TGCGCCAGCAGCCAAAGGGAAGGGCCACAGGACATTCAGTACTTC
few,TRBV30,TRBJ1-2,NA,CAWKGSSNYGYTF,TGTGCCTGGAAGGGCAGTTCTAACTATGGCTACACCTTC
NA,TRBV27,TRBJ2-7,TRBD1,CASSPRGQGYEQYF,TGTGCCAGCAGTCCTAGGGGGCAGGGGTACGAGCAGTACTTC
NA,TRBV7-2,TRBJ2-7,NA,CASSLLCCREQYF,TGTGCCAGCAGCTTATTATGTTGCCGAGAGCAGTACTTC
few,TRBV19,TRBJ1-5,TRBD1,CASSIVGQGIQPQHF,TGTGCCAGTAGTATTGTGGGACAGGGGATTCAGCCCCAGCATTTT
few,TRBV29-1,TRBJ1-2,NA,CSVPQDRPYYGYTF,TGCAGCGTTCCACAAGACAGGCCCTACTATGGCTACACCTTC
NA,TRBV6-1,TRBJ1-5,TRBD1,CASSANRGLSNQPQHF,TGTGCCAGCAGTGCTAACAGGGGGCTAAGCAATCAGCCCCAGCATTTT
NA,TRBV4-3,TRBJ1-2,NA,CASSQDHLSGGQVGWNNYGYTF,TGCGCCAGCAGCCAAGATCACCTATCCGGGGGGCAGGTCGGTTGGAATAACTATGGCTACACCTTC
NA,TRBV10-3,TRBJ2-1,TRBD1,CAISESGQGVYNEQFF,TGTGCCATCAGTGAGTCGGGACAGGGGGTCTACAATGAGCAGTTCTTC
NA,TRBV6-2/TRBV6-3,TRBJ2-3,NA,CASSIGRADTQYF,TGTGCCAGCAGTATCGGACGAGCAGATACGCAGTATTTT
few,TRBV6-1,TRBJ2-7,TRBD1,CASSDVGQATSYEQYF,TGTGCCAGCAGTGATGTGGGACAGGCTACCTCCTACGAGCAGTACTTC
few,TRBV4-3,TRBJ1-5,NA,CASSQGREQPQHF,TGCGCCAGCAGCCAAGGGAGGGAACAGCCCCAGCATTTT
NA,TRBV7-9,TRBJ2-7,TRBD2,CASSSSGRRNEQYF,TGTGCCAGCAGCTCTAGCGGGAGGCGGAACGAGCAGTACTTC
NA,TRBV4-1,TRBJ1-1,NA,CASSHLGGHTEAFF,TGCGCCAGCAGCCATTTAGGGGGGCACACTGAAGCTTTCTTT
few,TRBV7-2,TRBJ2-7,NA,CASSQTLVRVGSYEQYF,TGTGCCAGCAGCCAAACCCTTGTGAGAGTCGGATCCTACGAGCAGTACTTC
few,TRBV6-2/TRBV6-3,TRBJ1-1,NA,CASSYWGGMNTEAFF,TGTGCCAGCAGTTACTGGGGAGGGATGAACACTGAAGCTTTCTTT
NA,TRBV7-2,TRBJ1-4,NA,CASSSTPGVNEKLFF,TGTGCCAGCAGCTCTACTCCAGGGGTTAATGAAAAACTGTTTTTT
NA,TRBV20-1,TRBJ2-7,NA,CSAPEGDLYEQYF,TGCAGTGCTCCAGAAGGAGATTTATACGAGCAGTACTTC
few,TRBV7-2,TRBJ2-4,NA,CASSGGGLLAKNIQYF,TGTGCCAGCAGCGGTGGGGGGCTATTAGCCAAAAACATTCAGTACTTC
NA,TRBV4-1,TRBJ2-1,TRBD2,CASSQALPSGDEQFF,TGCGCCAGCAGCCAGGCCCTTCCTAGCGGCGATGAGCAGTTCTTC